This T cell receptor (beta chain) was captured by sequencing in a study of cytomegalovirus exposure and HLA in healthy donors. This clone has only a few counts. The antigen is undetermined. Study-level points and caveats: Indistinguishable V segments, including TRBV6-2 and TRBV6-3, were excluded.

V lost 8 bases, J lost 4 bases, and 17 bases lay in between. The CDR3 covers 15 residues. CDR1 is MNHEY, CDR2 SMNVEV, per germline (reference sequence). Researchers ran the PCR with 60 Vbeta and 13 Jbeta primers. Produced via immunoSEQ multiplex PCR; TCRdb's table is partial and in-frame only. This table holds roughly 140,000 clones, 76% found once. The specimen sequenced was PBMCs. The TCR comes from a woman between 40 and 50 years old in good health and CMV-seronegative. V gene TRBV27 combines with J gene TRBJ1-4; a weak D match, TRBD1 (6 bases). The CDR3 protein is CASSRDSRGNEKLFF. DNA of the CDR3: TGTGCCAGCTCGCGAGATTCCAGGGGTAATGAAAAACTGTTTTTT.